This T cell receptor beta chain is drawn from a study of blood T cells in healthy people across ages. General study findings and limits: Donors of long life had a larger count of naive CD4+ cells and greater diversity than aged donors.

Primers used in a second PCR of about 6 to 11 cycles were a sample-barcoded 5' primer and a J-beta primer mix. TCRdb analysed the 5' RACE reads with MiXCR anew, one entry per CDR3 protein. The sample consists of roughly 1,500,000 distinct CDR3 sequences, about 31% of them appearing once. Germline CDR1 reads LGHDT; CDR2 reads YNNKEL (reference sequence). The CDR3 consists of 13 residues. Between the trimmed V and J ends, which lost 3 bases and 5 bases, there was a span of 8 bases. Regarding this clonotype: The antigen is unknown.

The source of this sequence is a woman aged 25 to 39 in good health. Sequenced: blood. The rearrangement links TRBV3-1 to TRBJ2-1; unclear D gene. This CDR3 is CASSHTENNEQFF. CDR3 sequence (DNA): TGTGCCAGCAGCCACACTGAAAACAATGAGCAGTTCTTC.